The sequence of this T cell receptor (beta chain) was determined in a study of cytomegalovirus exposure and HLA in healthy donors. Study-wide context: Earlier work reported 100 million or so unique TCR beta sequences from some 170 million T cells.

13 Jbeta primers and 60 Vbeta primers were used for the PCR. Method: immunoSEQ multiplex PCR; TCRdb's copy keeps in-frame clones and lacks some. The table includes nearly 300,000 clones, approximately 90% detected once. On this clone: Its antigen is not known.

The trim removed 0 bases at V and 6 bases at J, leaving 10 bases unmatched. The CDR3 spans 17 residues. Germline loops: CDR1 MGHRA, CDR2 YSYEKL. Study conclusions and caveats: Specific recognition of CMV antigens was confirmed in vitro for a few chains (all CMV-associated). Later analysis demonstrated an association between a missense DCLRE1C variant and TCR beta V- and J-gene trimming.

The source of this sequence is a man aged 35 to 55 in good health and CMV-seropositive. Sample: PBMCs. The chain recombines TRBV4-1 with TRBJ2-2; 7 bases agree with TRBD2. CDR3 nucleotide sequence: TGCGCCAGCAGCCAAGATCGAGGCTCAGGGAGGGCCGGGGAGCTGTTTTTT. This codes for CASSQDRGSGRAGELFF.